This entry is about one T cell receptor beta chain. The data were produced by immunoSEQ multiplex PCR, yet TCRdb's version contains in-frame clones alone and is incomplete. The sample includes about 240,000 clones, around 88% seen only once; the top ten take under 5%. The CDR3 is made up of 13 amino acids. V was cut by 5 bases and J by 3 bases, with 11 bases left in between. Germline assignment: CDR1 SEHNR and CDR2 FQNEAQ (reference sequence). The study recruited people aged roughly 18 to 89 years across around 23 US areas. All recovered Cohort 3 donors got two negative PCRs, got clearance, or saw symptom resolution. This sample is drawn from a study of blood T cell repertoires in COVID-19. For the study at large: Italy, Spain and the United States were the sources of the convalescent and acute COVID-19 samples. The analysed material was cDNA or gDNA that came from T cells, B-cell-depleted T cells, or PBMCs.

The clonotype was recovered from a woman between 25 and 40 years old who had recovered from COVID-19. The sequencing sample was made of PBMCs or T cells enriched from blood (not recorded which). The chain employs TRBV7-9 and TRBJ2-7; no definite D call. The CDR3 DNA reads as TGTGCCAGCAGCGTTAGCAGAGACTACGAGCAGTACTTC. Its translation: CASSVSRDYEQYF.